These 26 T cell receptor beta chains were all obtained from the same sample, sequenced in a study of T cells after posttransplantation cyclophosphamide. Sequencing used immunoSEQ multiplex PCR; TCRdb keeps in-frame clones, though not all of them. The sample lists 7,000 or so clones, 60% to 85% occurring once. Sequenced: memory CD4+ T cells sorted from blood. The receptors come from a woman aged 50 to 60 in good health and a related stem cell transplant donor.

This clone was seen a handful of times. The chain has TRBV2 and TRBJ1-5, with a weak D call TRBD1 (5 bases). V lost 5 bases to trimming and J lost 5 bases, with 7 bases between them. The CDR3 has 12 residues. Germline values: CDR1 SNHLY, CDR2 FYNNEI. CDR3 residues: CASSPGDQPQHF. The DNA of the CDR3 is TGTGCCAGCAGTCCGGGGGATCAGCCCCAGCATTTT.

In nucleotides, the CDR3 is TGTGCCAGCAGGGACTGGGACAGAAACACTGAAGCTTTCTTT. This gives the protein CASRDWDRNTEAFF. V and J are TRBV27 and TRBJ1-1; 7 bases line up with TRBD1. Germline V gene sequence: CDR1 MNHEY, CDR2 SMNVEV (reference sequence). The CDR3 runs to 14 residues. The V gene end was trimmed by 6 bases and the J gene end by 2 bases; junction bases not matched to a gene: 6.

The genes are TRBV10-3 and TRBJ2-7; D not certain. Per germline, CDR1 ENHRY and CDR2 SYGVKD. This CDR3 spans 12 amino acids. V was trimmed by 5 bases and J by 4 bases, leaving 9 bases between them. CDR3 protein: CAISTQVYEQYF. The CDR3 DNA sequence: TGTGCCATCAGTACTCAGGTTTACGAGCAGTACTTC.

This clone has just a few counts. J is TRBJ1-4 and V is TRBV4-1, with 9 bases fitting TRBD1. The V gene's germline CDR1 is MGHRA and CDR2 YSYEKL. There are 15 residues in the CDR3. With V trimmed by 1 base and J by 8 bases, 5 bases remained unmatched. This CDR3 reads CASSQVGQGEEKLFF. CDR3 DNA: TGCGCCAGCAGCCAAGTGGGACAGGGCGAAGAAAAACTGTTTTTT.

This clone was seen just once. The chain uses TRBV2 and TRBJ1-6, with 12 bases fitting TRBD1. The germline V gene encodes CDR1 SNHLY and CDR2 FYNNEI. V was pared by 7 bases and J by 7 bases, with 5 bases of the junction left unmatched. The CDR3 consists of 15 residues. The DNA for the CDR3 is TGTGCCAGCACTATGGGACAGGGGGCAAATTCACCCCTCCACTTT. This translates into CASTMGQGANSPLHF.

The chain uses TRBV15 and TRBJ2-1; TRBD2 aligns across 10 bases. V lost 8 bases, J lost 3 bases, and 4 bases stayed unmatched. The CDR3 extends over 14 amino acids. Per germline, CDR1 LNHNV and CDR2 YYDKDF (reference sequence). CDR3 sequence (DNA): TGTGCCACCCTAGCGGGAGCAAACTACAATGAGCAGTTCTTC. Protein sequence: CATLAGANYNEQFF.

The rearrangement links TRBV7-2 to TRBJ2-5; D gene unclear. V lost 5 bases and J 7 bases, leaving 14 bases between the germline ends. CDR1 and CDR2 from the germline V gene are SGHTA and FQGNSA. The CDR3 is 13 amino acids. The CDR3, as DNA: TGTGCCAGCAGCCAGATCCCAGTCCCGACCCAGTACTTC. It codes for CASSQIPVPTQYF.

This clone was seen a few times. The chain couples TRBV30 to TRBJ1-2; 7 nucleotides line up with TRBD1. Germline lookup yields CDR1 GTSNPN and CDR2 SVGIG (reference sequence). The CDR3 length is 11 residues. With 7 bases clipped from V and 7 bases from J, the junction kept 6 bases outside the gene matches. The CDR3 loop reads CASSDRFGYTF. CDR3 bases: TGTGCCTCTTCGGACAGGTTTGGCTACACCTTC.

The J gene is TRBJ1-6, the V gene TRBV4-1, with D perhaps matching TRBD1 (5 bases). The CDR3 covers 17 residues. CDR1 MGHRA and CDR2 YSYEKL come from the germline V gene. Trimming stripped 1 base from V and 6 bases from J, with 16 bases between. CDR3 sequence (DNA): TGCGCCAGCAGCCAAGGTGGACACCGAGTGATTAATTCACCCCTCCACTTT. Translated: CASSQGGHRVINSPLHF.

The CDR3 spells CASRGQRDYGYTF. The CDR3 DNA is TGTGCCAGCAGAGGACAGAGGGACTATGGCTACACCTTC. The rearrangement joins TRBV6-5 to TRBJ1-2; D possibly corresponds to TRBD1 (6 bases). The germline V gene encodes CDR1 MNHEY and CDR2 SVGAGI. With 6 bases removed from V and 3 bases from J, the gap between germline ends came to 11 bases. The CDR3 is 13 amino acids.

V usage is TRBV7-8 and J usage is TRBJ2-1; a weak D match, TRBD1 (6 bases). The CDR3 length is 15 residues. In germline, CDR1 is SGHVS, CDR2 FQNEAQ. V gave up 5 bases and J gave up 7 bases, with 18 bases separating them. The DNA of the CDR3 is TGTGCCAGCAGCCACTACAGGGTATCTGCGAATGAGCAGTTCTTC. It yields the protein CASSHYRVSANEQFF.

This chain joins TRBV7-3 and TRBJ2-7; 11 bases line up with TRBD2. This CDR3 is 15 amino acids long. V gave up 7 bases and J gave up 3 bases; unmatched junction bases: 8. Germline CDR1 reads SGHTA; CDR2 reads FQGTGA. The CDR3 DNA reads as TGTGCCAGCAAATTTAGCGGGAGGGCCCTCTACGAGCAGTACTTC. Protein: CASKFSGRALYEQYF. Variable domain in full (rest from reference TRBV7-3 and TRBJ2-7): GAGVSQTPSNKVTEKGKYVELRCDPISGHTALYWYRQSLGQGPEFLIYFQGTGAADDSGLPNDRFFAVRPEGSVSTLKIQRTERGDSAVYLCASKFSGRALYEQYFGPGTRLTVT.

The chain combines TRBV29-1 with TRBJ2-3; possible D gene TRBD2, 5 bases. Germline V gene sequence: CDR1 SQVTM, CDR2 ANQGSEA. Trimming removed 1 base from V and 6 bases from J, with 8 bases in between. The CDR3 consists of 12 residues. CDR3 nucleotide sequence: TGCAGCGTTGAAGGGATAGCGGATACGCAGTATTTT. It yields the protein CSVEGIADTQYF.

The chain couples TRBV5-1 to TRBJ2-7; 8 bases are a match to TRBD1. The V gene end was trimmed by 3 bases and the J gene end by 0 bases; junction bases not matched to a gene: 11. The germline CDR1 and CDR2 sequences are SGHRS and YFSETQ. The CDR3 length is 17 residues. For the CDR3, the DNA is TGCGCCAGCAGCTCCAACTACGGGACAGGAGACTCCTACGAGCAGTACTTC. Translating gives CASSSNYGTGDSYEQYF.

The chain joins TRBV6-4 to TRBJ2-2, with a weak D call TRBD1 (6 bases). Trimming stripped 6 bases from V and 6 bases from J, with 11 bases between. The germline V gene has CDR1 MRHNA and CDR2 SNTAGT. The CDR3 length is 13 residues. As DNA, the CDR3 is TGTGCCAGCAGGGCAGGGGAGTCCGGGGAGCTGTTTTTT. Translation: CASRAGESGELFF.

This clone was seen only once. The chain employs TRBV7-8 and TRBJ2-1; D possibly corresponds to TRBD2 (5 bases). The CDR3 runs to 14 residues. CDR1 and CDR2 (germline): SGHVS, FQNEAQ. V lost 5 bases and J 9 bases, leaving 17 bases between the germline ends. As DNA, the CDR3 is TGTGCCAGCAGCACCTCCGGAGAGGGCACTGAGCAGTTCTTC. Amino acid sequence: CASSTSGEGTEQFF.

This clone was counted a few times. CDR3 in amino acids: CASSLVLLPSGRAREQFF. The CDR3 region has the DNA TGTGCCAGCAGCTTAGTCCTCCTCCCTAGCGGGAGGGCCAGGGAGCAGTTCTTC. This chain links TRBV7-9 with TRBJ2-1; 12 positions agree with TRBD2. Germline CDR1 SEHNR, CDR2 FQNEAQ (reference sequence). Trimming at V came to 1 base and at J to 10 bases, leaving 14 bases not matched to a gene. CDR3 size: 18 residues. The variable domain in full, completed from reference TRBV7-9 and TRBJ2-1, reads DTGVSQNPRHKITKRGQNVTFRCDPISEHNRLYWYRQTLGQGPEFLTYFQNEAQLEKSRLLSDRFSAERPKGSFSTLEIQRTEQGDSAMYLCASSLVLLPSGRAREQFFGPGTRLTVL.

J is TRBJ2-7 and V is TRBV7-9, with no clear D. Per germline, CDR1 SEHNR and CDR2 FQNEAQ (reference sequence). The CDR3 length is 13 residues. V was pared by 5 bases and J by 4 bases, with 12 bases between. Written as DNA, the CDR3 is TGTGCCAGCAGCCCTTCCGCACGGTACGAGCAGTACTTC. Translation gives CASSPSARYEQYF. The full variable domain, rest sourced from reference TRBV7-9 and TRBJ2-7, is DTGVSQNPRHKITKRGQNVTFRCDPISEHNRLYWYRQTLGQGPEFLTYFQNEAQLEKSRLLSDRFSAERPKGSFSTLEIQRTEQGDSAMYLCASSPSARYEQYFGPGTRLTVT.

Comment on this clone: Its ends do not fully match the called genes, so a read error is possible. The genes are TRBV27 and TRBJ1-1, with D uncertain. CDR1 and CDR2 (germline): MNHEY, SMNVEV (reference sequence). The CDR3 extends over 16 amino acids. As DNA, the CDR3 is TGTGCCAGCAGTTTAAATGGCCCTTTGGCGGCGAGCCGAATTTTTTTT. Its protein is CASSLNGPLAASRIFF.

The CDR3, as DNA: TGTGCCAGTAGCTCCCTGGGGGGACAGCGACTTACTTATGGCTACACCTTC. It is translated as CASSSLGGQRLTYGYTF. The gene calls are TRBV19 and TRBJ1-2; TRBD1 matches 7 bases. The junction had 18 bases not matched to a gene; V was cut back by 6 bases and J by 5 bases. There are 17 residues in the CDR3. Germline V gene sequence: CDR1 LNHDA, CDR2 SQIVND (reference sequence).

This chain joins TRBV27 and TRBJ2-2, with D possibly matching TRBD2 (5 bases). Germline values: CDR1 MNHEY, CDR2 SMNVEV (reference sequence). The CDR3 consists of 13 residues. V lost 3 bases and J 8 bases, leaving 10 bases between the germline ends. The CDR3 sequence is CASSFEGSGELFF. The CDR3 nucleotides read TGTGCCAGCAGTTTCGAAGGGAGTGGGGAGCTGTTTTTT.

The chain carries TRBV28 and TRBJ2-3, with D possibly TRBD1 on 5 matching bases. Germline V lookup: CDR1 MDHEN, CDR2 SYDVKM. With 7 bases removed from V and 9 bases from J, the gap between germline ends came to 14 bases. The CDR3 runs to 12 residues. DNA for the CDR3: TGTGCCAGCAAGGGGTGGTTGGGGACGCAGTATTTT. Amino acid sequence: CASKGWLGTQYF.

This clone turned up a few times. The chain couples TRBV2 to TRBJ2-7; possible D gene TRBD1, 6 bases. The ends were cut back, 6 bases at V and 3 bases at J, with 9 bases in the middle. CDR3 size: 12 residues. The germline gives CDR1 SNHLY, CDR2 FYNNEI. CDR3 residues: CASSRGGYEQYF. CDR3 in DNA: TGTGCCAGCAGCCGAGGGGGCTACGAGCAGTACTTC.

This clone was seen just once. This chain uses TRBV5-5 with TRBJ2-7, with 10 bases lining up with TRBD1. The germline CDR1 and CDR2 sequences are SGHKS and YYEKEE (reference sequence). The CDR3 spans 16 residues. After removal of 0 bases from V and 4 bases from J, the junction contained 7 bases not matched to a gene. CDR3 loop: CASSLVRGQGLYEQYF. The CDR3 DNA sequence: TGTGCCAGCAGCTTGGTCCGGGGACAGGGGCTGTACGAGCAGTACTTC.

The rearrangement uses TRBV11-3 and TRBJ2-3; D may be TRBD2 (6 bases). The CDR3 loop spans 17 amino acids. V was shortened by 5 bases and J by 4 bases, with 22 bases between the two germline ends. Germline lookup yields CDR1 SGHNT and CDR2 YENEEA. CDR3: CASSPTIGTPGADTQYF. CDR3 nucleotide sequence: TGTGCCAGCAGCCCTACAATCGGGACCCCGGGGGCAGATACGCAGTATTTT.

The chain is built from TRBV7-9 and TRBJ2-7; 9 nucleotides line up with TRBD1. The CDR3 runs 15 residues. The junction had 8 bases not matched to a gene; V was cut back by 5 bases and J by 3 bases. CDR1 is SEHNR and CDR2 is FQNEAQ in the germline V gene (reference sequence). CDR3 amino acids: CASSRPQGAHYEQYF. Written as DNA, the CDR3 is TGTGCCAGCAGCCGTCCACAGGGGGCGCACTACGAGCAGTACTTC. Full variable domain (rest looked up from reference TRBV7-9 and TRBJ2-7): DTGVSQNPRHKITKRGQNVTFRCDPISEHNRLYWYRQTLGQGPEFLTYFQNEAQLEKSRLLSDRFSAERPKGSFSTLEIQRTEQGDSAMYLCASSRPQGAHYEQYFGPGTRLTVT.